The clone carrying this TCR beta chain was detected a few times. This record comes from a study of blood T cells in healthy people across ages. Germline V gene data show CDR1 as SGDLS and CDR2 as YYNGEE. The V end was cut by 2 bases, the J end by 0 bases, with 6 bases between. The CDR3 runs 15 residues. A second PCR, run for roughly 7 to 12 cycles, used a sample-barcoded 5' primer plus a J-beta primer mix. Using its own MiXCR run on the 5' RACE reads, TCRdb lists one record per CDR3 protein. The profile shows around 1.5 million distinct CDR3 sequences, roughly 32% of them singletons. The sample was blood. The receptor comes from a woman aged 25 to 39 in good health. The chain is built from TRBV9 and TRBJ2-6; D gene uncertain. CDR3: CASSVVGSGANVLTF. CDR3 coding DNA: TGTGCCAGCAGCGTCGTTGGCTCTGGGGCCAACGTCCTGACTTTC.